The 27 T cell receptor beta chains below were found in one sample sequenced in a study of blood T cells in healthy people across ages. Using a J-beta primer mix together with a sample-barcoded 5' primer, a second PCR was run for roughly 7 to 11 cycles. TCRdb re-called the 5' RACE reads through MiXCR, storing one row per CDR3 protein. The sample holds around 1,000,000 distinct CDR3 sequences; under 30% are singletons and the top ten take around 0.75%. This same sample was also taken into another study, of T cells of mothers and their children.

The specimen was blood. The receptor set was obtained from a girl aged 2 to 9 in good health.

The chain carries TRBV6-2 or TRBV6-3 and TRBJ2-3; D gene ambiguous. The germline V gene encodes CDR1 MNHEY and CDR2 SVGEGT. There are 13 residues in the CDR3. The V gene lost 2 bases and the J gene lost 11 bases, with 14 bases spanning the gap. The DNA of the CDR3 is TGTGCCAGCAGTTACCCGCTAGAGATGGGGCAGTATTTT. It yields the protein CASSYPLEMGQYF.

This clonotype was seen more than once but under ten times. The V call is TRBV20-1, the J call TRBJ1-2; 9 bases agree with TRBD1. CDR1 is DFQATT, CDR2 SNEGSKA, per germline (reference sequence). Trimming at V came to 0 bases and at J to 7 bases, leaving 3 bases not matched to a gene. The CDR3 covers 13 residues. The CDR3 DNA sequence: TGCAGTGCTAGAGATGACAGGGGGGGTGGCTACACCTTC. Amino acids: CSARDDRGGGYTF.

The gene calls are TRBV3-1 and TRBJ2-3, with 11 bases lining up with TRBD2. V dropped 0 bases and J dropped 2; count of bases not matched to a gene: 7. This CDR3 spans 18 amino acids. From germline, CDR1 is LGHDT and CDR2 YNNKEL (reference sequence). The CDR3 loop is CASSQEGLAGGITDTQYF. The DNA of the CDR3 is TGTGCCAGCAGCCAAGAGGGATTAGCGGGGGGGATCACAGATACGCAGTATTTT.

This clonotype was picked up a small number of times. The chain combines TRBV6-5 with TRBJ2-4; tentatively, D is TRBD1 (5 bases). The CDR3 consists of 14 residues. Trimming pared 6 bases from V and 0 bases from J, leaving 9 bases between. In germline, CDR1 is MNHEY, CDR2 SVGAGI. CDR3 residues: CASRTVLAKNIQYF. The CDR3 DNA reads as TGTGCCAGCAGGACAGTGCTAGCCAAAAACATTCAGTACTTC.

This chain connects TRBV3-1 to TRBJ2-1; a weak D match, TRBD2 (5 bases). V shed 0 bases and J shed 12 bases, with 12 bases lying between them. Germline assignment: CDR1 LGHDT and CDR2 YNNKEL (reference sequence). This CDR3 has 13 residues. This chain's CDR3 is CASSQEILAGQFF. The CDR3 coding sequence is TGTGCCAGCAGCCAAGAGATCCTAGCAGGGCAGTTCTTC.

The gene calls are TRBV4-1 and TRBJ2-5; D uncertain. The length of the CDR3 is 15 residues. CDR1 is MGHRA, CDR2 YSYEKL, per germline. Trimming pared 4 bases from V and 5 bases from J, leaving 17 bases between. CDR3 nucleotides: TGCGCCAGCAGCCGAGACTTAGATCGCGTGGAGACCCAGTACTTC. Its translation is CASSRDLDRVETQYF.

CDR3 DNA sequence: TGCAGTGCTAGAGGTCGGAACGGCTACGAGCAGTACTTC. This gives the protein CSARGRNGYEQYF. The chain carries TRBV20-1 and TRBJ2-7; D is undetermined. Germline V CDR1 and CDR2: DFQATT, SNEGSKA (reference sequence). CDR3 length: 13 amino acids. Between the trimmed V and J ends, which lost 1 base and 3 bases, there was a span of 10 bases.

This clonotype was seen only a few times. This sequence joins TRBV6-5 and TRBJ2-3; 7 bases agree with TRBD2. The germline V gene encodes CDR1 MNHEY and CDR2 SVGAGI. V lost 6 bases to trimming and J lost 3 bases; unmatched junction nucleotides: 12. The CDR3 sequence is 16 residues long. As DNA, the CDR3 is TGTGCCAGCAGGCTTTCGGGGACTACCCTAACAGATACGCAGTATTTT. It yields the protein CASRLSGTTLTDTQYF.

This clonotype was seen only a few times. V is TRBV5-6 and J is TRBJ1-2; perhaps TRBD1 as D (5 bases). This CDR3 contains 15 residues. The germline gives CDR1 SGHDT, CDR2 YYEEEE. Trimming removed 4 bases from V and 5 bases from J, with 18 bases in between. CDR3 DNA sequence: TGTGCCAGCAGCGCCGGGACGGAGGGACCTTATGGCTACACCTTC. Protein: CASSAGTEGPYGYTF. The variable domain in full, with the rest retrieved from reference TRBV5-6 and TRBJ1-2, is DAGVTQSPTHLIKTRGQQVTLRCSPKSGHDTVSWYQQALGQGPQFIFQYYEEEERQRGNFPDRFSGHQFPNYSSELNVNALLLGDSALYLCASSAGTEGPYGYTFGSGTRLTVV.

The rearrangement links TRBV11-2 to TRBJ2-7, with D possibly matching TRBD2 (5 bases). CDR1 is SGHAT and CDR2 is FQNNGV in the germline V gene. The CDR3 is made up of 13 amino acids. V lost 4 bases and J 6 bases, leaving 13 bases between the germline ends. The CDR3 DNA is TGTGCCAGCAGCTCCACTAGAGTCTCCGAGCAGTACTTC. Translation gives CASSSTRVSEQYF.

The genes are TRBV12-3 or TRBV12-4 and TRBJ1-2; TRBD1 agrees at 8 bases. This CDR3 is built from 15 residues. V lost 6 bases to trimming and J lost 3 bases; unmatched junction nucleotides: 9. In DNA form, the CDR3 reads TGTGCCAGCAGCATAGGACAGGGAAGTTACTATGGCTACACCTTC. This sequence encodes CASSIGQGSYYGYTF.

The V call is TRBV29-1, the J call TRBJ2-4; maybe TRBD1 (6 bases). Deletions cut 8 bases from V and 7 bases from J, with 6 bases between. Germline-derived CDR1 and CDR2 are SQVTM and ANQGSEA. CDR3 length equals 9 residues. CDR3 in amino acids: CSTGNIQYF. In DNA, the CDR3 is TGCAGCACAGGGAACATTCAGTACTTC.

There are a few counts of this clonotype. The genes are TRBV12-3 or TRBV12-4 and TRBJ1-2; possibly TRBD1 for D (5 bases). The CDR3 contains 13 residues. The V end was cut by 6 bases, the J end by 7 bases, with 15 bases between. The CDR3: CASSDLGVTGYTF. CDR3 bases: TGTGCCAGCAGCGATTTAGGGGTTACTGGCTACACCTTC.

This chain links TRBV12-3 or TRBV12-4 with TRBJ2-2; no firm D call. V gave up 5 bases and J gave up 5 bases, with 6 bases separating them. The CDR3 contains 12 residues. The CDR3 DNA reads TGTGCCAGCAGTGAGCAAACCGGGGAGCTGTTTTTT. This sequence encodes CASSEQTGELFF.

This clonotype was seen more than once but under ten times. The chain joins TRBV29-1 to TRBJ2-7, with TRBD1 as a possible D gene (6 bases). The CDR3 sequence is 12 residues long. Trimming stripped 7 bases from V and 2 bases from J, with 12 bases between. Germline values: CDR1 SQVTM, CDR2 ANQGSEA. CDR3 DNA: TGCAGCGCACAGGGAATAGCCTACGAGCAGTACTTC. The encoded protein is CSAQGIAYEQYF.

This clonotype was detected only a few times. The V and J genes are TRBV3-1 and TRBJ1-4; no firm D call. The V end was cut by 4 bases, the J end by 4 bases, with 13 bases between. The CDR3 is 15 amino acids. Germline values: CDR1 LGHDT, CDR2 YNNKEL (reference sequence). The CDR3 loop reads CASSPLRSHNEKLFF. In DNA, the CDR3 is TGTGCCAGCAGCCCCTTGAGGAGTCATAATGAAAAACTGTTTTTT. The full variable domain, rest sourced from reference TRBV3-1 and TRBJ1-4, is DTAVSQTPKYLVTQMGNDKSIKCEQNLGHDTMYWYKQDSKKFLKIMFSYNNKELIINETVPNRFSPKSPDKAHLNLHINSLELGDSAVYFCASSPLRSHNEKLFFGSGTQLSVL.

This clonotype is a singleton in its sample. This chain links TRBV27 with TRBJ1-5; 8 bases align to TRBD1. Germline V gene data show CDR1 as MNHEY and CDR2 as SMNVEV (reference sequence). V trimming: 10 bases; J trimming: 2 bases; junction bases outside the gene matches: 7. The CDR3 has 14 amino acids. The CDR3 region has the DNA TGTGCCACCATGGACAGGGTGGGCAATCAGCCCCAGCATTTT. Amino acid sequence: CATMDRVGNQPQHF.

This clonotype showed up just a few times. The chain carries TRBV2 and TRBJ2-1; 9 nucleotides agree with TRBD1. Losses at the gene ends were 7 bases for V and 6 bases for J; bases not matched to a gene: 7. CDR1 and CDR2 (germline): SNHLY, FYNNEI. This CDR3 has 14 residues. The CDR3 DNA follows: TGTGCCAGCAATCGGGACAGGGTCCCCAATGAGCAGTTCTTC. Translation: CASNRDRVPNEQFF.

In its sample, this clonotype was seen a few times. This chain connects TRBV12-3 or TRBV12-4 to TRBJ2-1, with 13 bases that match TRBD2. J was trimmed by 4 bases and V by 5 bases; bases with no gene match: 8. The CDR3 runs 17 residues. The CDR3 DNA is TGTGCCAGCAGTGCTGGGACTAGCGGGGACCGGTACAATGAGCAGTTCTTC. Translation: CASSAGTSGDRYNEQFF.

The J gene is TRBJ1-1, the V gene TRBV7-6; D may be TRBD1 (5 bases). CDR1 SGHVS and CDR2 FNYEAQ come from the germline V gene. The V end was cut by 3 bases, the J end by 4 bases, with 18 bases between. This CDR3 contains 16 residues. CDR3 in amino acids: CASSFAQIRGGTEAFF. DNA of the CDR3: TGTGCCAGCAGCTTCGCGCAGATACGGGGGGGCACTGAAGCTTTCTTT.

J is TRBJ1-1 and V is TRBV5-1; TRBD1 matches at 10 bases. The germline V gene encodes CDR1 SGHRS and CDR2 YFSETQ. The CDR3 length is 17 residues. J lost 0 bases, V lost 4 bases, and 9 bases had no gene match. In nucleotides, the CDR3 is TGCGCCAGCAGCCCCGGACAGGGGGTAAGAATGAACACTGAAGCTTTCTTT. Translation: CASSPGQGVRMNTEAFF.

This clonotype was recorded a few times. The J gene is TRBJ1-1, the V gene TRBV6-1, with no clear D. The CDR3 is 13 amino acids. Germline V gene lookup returns CDR1 MNHNS and CDR2 SASEGT. V lost 3 bases, J lost 1 base, and 6 bases lay in between. CDR3 in DNA: TGTGCCAGCAGTGAGATCGGGAACACTGAAGCTTTCTTT. Its protein is CASSEIGNTEAFF.

CDR3 bases: TGCAGCGTTGATGGGCCTAAACAGACCCAGTACTTC. Its translation: CSVDGPKQTQYF. This chain links TRBV29-1 with TRBJ2-5; no firm D call. V was trimmed by 3 bases and J by 6 bases, leaving 11 bases between them. In germline, CDR1 is SQVTM, CDR2 ANQGSEA. The length of the CDR3 is 12 residues.

The chain couples TRBV28 to TRBJ1-4, with D unresolved. This CDR3 contains 14 residues. CDR1 and CDR2 from the germline V gene are MDHEN and SYDVKM. Trimming shortened V by 2 bases and J by 8 bases, and 12 bases separated the two germline ends. The CDR3: CASSLRRIGEKLFF. The CDR3 DNA is TGTGCCAGCAGTTTACGGAGAATAGGGGAAAAACTGTTTTTT.

V gene TRBV2 combines with J gene TRBJ2-2; no clear D gene. Trimming pared 2 bases from V and 4 bases from J, leaving 8 bases between. The CDR3 length is 14 residues. CDR1 is SNHLY, CDR2 FYNNEI, per germline. DNA for the CDR3: TGTGCCAGCAGTGAAATTTTGGCCACCGGGGAGCTGTTTTTT. Amino acid sequence: CASSEILATGELFF.

V and J are TRBV20-1 and TRBJ1-2, with D hard to call. Germline values: CDR1 DFQATT, CDR2 SNEGSKA (reference sequence). The CDR3 contains 13 residues. The V and J ends lost 6 bases and 2 bases respectively, with 13 bases between them. Written as DNA, the CDR3 is TGCAGTGCAGCTGGACGGAGGAACTATGGCTACACCTTC. This codes for CSAAGRRNYGYTF.

The chain is built from TRBV29-1 and TRBJ2-1; D might be TRBD1 (6 bases). The V and J ends lost 5 bases and 8 bases respectively, with 13 bases between them. Germline V gene data show CDR1 as SQVTM and CDR2 as ANQGSEA. The CDR3 contains 12 residues. CDR3 coding DNA: TGCAGCGTTAGGGCACAGGGCGATGAGCAGTTCTTC. Residues: CSVRAQGDEQFF.